This T cell receptor beta chain was identified in a study of early T cells in non-severe SARS-CoV-2 infection. TCRdb fed the 5' RACE reads into MiXCR, producing one record per CDR3 protein. The repertoire holds roughly 57,000 distinct CDR3 sequences, with under 15% as singletons. This clonotype showed up many times. Its antigen is not known. Study results and limitations: Matches to VDJdb favored anti-spike CD8 responses and missed private and CD4 specificities.

The V end lost 6 bases, the J end lost 2 bases, and 3 bases lay between the germline ends. The CDR3 runs to 11 residues. In germline, CDR1 is MNHEY, CDR2 SVGAGI. This TCR came from an adult who was a healthcare worker with PCR-confirmed SARS-CoV-2 infection or an uninfected control (not recorded which). Sequencing input: whole blood. The J gene is TRBJ2-3, the V gene TRBV6-5; D unclear. Here the CDR3 DNA reads TGTGCCAGCAGACTCACAGATACGCAGTATTTT. Amino acids: CASRLTDTQYF.